The 17 T cell receptor beta chains below come from one sample, sequenced in a study of T cells in localized non-small cell lung cancer (dated by TCRdb to between 2020 and 2021). Libraries were built with the immunoSEQ multiplex PCR assay. Held by TCRdb, this immuneACCESS table contains in-frame sequences only and omits some clones. Under half of the omission traces to an unresolved V gene where checked; the cause of the rest is unknown. The sample yields 25,000 or so clones; roughly 80% were counted once. Jointly, the top ten make up around 4.1% of the sample. Here the sequenced sample was peripheral blood, taken before any cancer treatment. These receptors were collected from a woman between 35 and 75 years old with stage I lung adenocarcinoma.

V usage is TRBV5-6 and J usage is TRBJ1-1; tentatively, D is TRBD1 (6 bases). Between the trimmed V and J ends, which lost 8 bases and 5 bases, there was a span of 16 bases. CDR1 and CDR2 from the germline V gene are SGHDT and YYEEEE. This CDR3 is 13 amino acids long. The CDR3, as DNA: TGTGCCAGTACTCAGGGGCTCGGGACTGAAGCTTTCTTT. Protein: CASTQGLGTEAFF.

The J gene is TRBJ1-4, the V gene TRBV7-2; D call uncertain. V was cut by 5 bases and J by 0 bases, with 10 bases left in between. The CDR3 is 15 residues long. CDR1 SGHTA and CDR2 FQGNSA come from the germline V gene. DNA of the CDR3: TGTGCCAGCAGCCCGACTGCCCCAACTAATGAAAAACTGTTTTTT. Translated: CASSPTAPTNEKLFF.

CDR3 protein: CASSLESNYGYTF. CDR3 DNA: TGCGCCAGCAGCCTGGAGTCTAACTATGGCTACACCTTC. The chain has TRBV4-1 and TRBJ1-2; D not certain. Germline assignment: CDR1 MGHRA and CDR2 YSYEKL. V was trimmed by 4 bases and J by 0 bases, leaving 6 bases between them. This CDR3 region has 13 residues.

This sequence joins TRBV7-9 and TRBJ2-1; 9 positions match TRBD2. With 0 bases clipped from V and 14 bases from J, the junction kept 11 bases outside the gene matches. Germline CDR1 reads SEHNR; CDR2 reads FQNEAQ (reference sequence). The CDR3 extends over 15 amino acids. The DNA for the CDR3 is TGTGCCAGCAGCTTAGCGCAATTAGCGGGGGTTTCTGAGTTCTTC. Translated: CASSLAQLAGVSEFF.

The V and J genes are TRBV4-3 and TRBJ1-2, with unresolved D. V was trimmed by 1 base and J by 7 bases, leaving 13 bases between them. CDR1 is LGHNA, CDR2 YSLEER, per germline. CDR3 length equals 14 residues. The CDR3 spells CASSQGLRPPGYTF. In nucleotides, the CDR3 is TGCGCCAGCAGCCAAGGCTTGCGCCCGCCTGGCTACACCTTC.

This sequence joins TRBV10-2 and TRBJ2-7; the match to TRBD1 covers 11 bases. V was clipped by 6 bases and J by 0 bases; unmatched bases: 4. The CDR3 totals 15 residues. Per the germline V gene, CDR1 is WSHSY and CDR2 is SAAADI. CDR3 residues: CASSRGQGGSYEQYF. CDR3 DNA: TGCGCCAGCAGCAGGGGACAGGGGGGCTCCTACGAGCAGTACTTC.

This chain joins TRBV11-2 and TRBJ1-5; no reliable D call. The germline V gene encodes CDR1 SGHAT and CDR2 FQNNGV. The CDR3 totals 12 residues. Trimming cost V 5 bases and J 3 bases, with 5 bases left between them. The CDR3 reads CASSTPNQPQHF. CDR3 DNA: TGTGCCAGCAGCACCCCCAATCAGCCCCAGCATTTT.

The V gene is TRBV5-1, the J gene TRBJ1-1, with 7 positions matching TRBD1. Unmatched junction bases numbered 6, after V lost 4 bases and J lost 0 bases. Germline loops: CDR1 SGHRS, CDR2 YFSETQ. The CDR3 consists of 15 residues. CDR3 region: CASSRGGQLNTEAFF. The CDR3 DNA reads as TGCGCCAGCAGCCGAGGGGGACAGCTGAACACTGAAGCTTTCTTT.

The chain carries TRBV2 and TRBJ2-1, with D possibly being TRBD2 (6 bases). Germline V gene sequence: CDR1 SNHLY, CDR2 FYNNEI. The CDR3 runs 14 residues. Trimming left V 7 bases short and J 5 bases short, with 15 bases between. CDR3 region: CASNRDLTDNEQFF. Written as DNA, the CDR3 is TGTGCCAGCAACCGGGACTTAACGGACAATGAGCAGTTCTTC.

This chain connects TRBV30 to TRBJ1-1; D might be TRBD1 (5 bases). Trimming pared 4 bases from V and 5 bases from J, leaving 14 bases between. This CDR3 spans 13 amino acids. Germline V lookup: CDR1 GTSNPN, CDR2 SVGIG (reference sequence). The CDR3, as DNA: TGTGCCTGGAATCAGGGATGGGGGACTGAAGCTTTCTTT. It translates to CAWNQGWGTEAFF.

This clone was counted only a few times. The chain carries TRBV9 and TRBJ1-1; no definite D call. The CDR3 covers 13 residues. Germline V gene lookup returns CDR1 SGDLS and CDR2 YYNGEE. V gave up 0 bases and J gave up 9 bases, with 12 bases separating them. The CDR3 loop is CASSVAGSLKAFF. DNA of the CDR3: TGTGCCAGCAGCGTAGCTGGGTCCTTAAAAGCTTTCTTT. The full variable domain, in which reference TRBV9 and TRBJ1-1 provide the parts outside the CDR3, is DSGVTQTPKHLITATGQRVTLRCSPRSGDLSVYWYQQSLDQGLQFLIQYYNGEERAKGNILERFSAQQFPDLHSELNLSSLELGDSALYFCASSVAGSLKAFFGQGTRLTVV.

The chain has TRBV19 and TRBJ2-1, with TRBD2 identical over 8 bases. CDR3 length: 16 residues. Per germline, CDR1 LNHDA and CDR2 SQIVND (reference sequence). The V segment lost 8 bases and the J segment 0 bases; nucleotides outside the gene matches: 9. The CDR3 reads CASSEGSGSSYNEQFF. In DNA form, the CDR3 reads TGTGCCAGTTCGGAGGGCAGCGGGAGCTCCTACAATGAGCAGTTCTTC.

The count of this clone is one. The chain has TRBV4-3 and TRBJ1-1; D remains unclear. CDR3 length: 14 residues. In germline, CDR1 is LGHNA, CDR2 YSLEER. V was pared by 3 bases and J by 1 base, with 9 bases between. The CDR3 here is CASSQQQTNTEAFF. CDR3 bases: TGCGCCAGCAGCCAGCAACAGACGAACACTGAAGCTTTCTTT.

V is TRBV7-2 and J is TRBJ1-2; 8 positions match TRBD1. V trimming: 2 bases; J trimming: 2 bases; junction bases outside the gene matches: 7. There are 16 residues in the CDR3. From germline, CDR1 is SGHTA and CDR2 FQGNSA. The CDR3: CASSLYAGGLNYGYTF. The CDR3 nucleotides read TGTGCCAGCAGCTTATATGCAGGGGGCTTGAACTATGGCTACACCTTC.

V and J are TRBV7-3 and TRBJ1-1, with D uncertain. Germline V gene sequence: CDR1 SGHTA, CDR2 FQGTGA. Trimming cost V 1 base and J 1 base, with 4 bases left between them. CDR3 length: 13 residues. The CDR3 sequence: CASSLIWNTEAFF. In nucleotides, the CDR3 is TGTGCCAGCAGCTTAATTTGGAACACTGAAGCTTTCTTT.

The gene calls are TRBV9 and TRBJ1-6; no clear D gene. Trimming shortened V by 2 bases and J by 6 bases, and 6 bases separated the two germline ends. This CDR3 comprises 13 residues. CDR1 and CDR2 (germline): SGDLS, YYNGEE. Written as DNA, the CDR3 is TGTGCCAGCAGCGTTGCAGTTAATTCACCCCTCCACTTT. It specifies CASSVAVNSPLHF.

The chain's CDR3 is CASSFRRGLGNEQYF. Here the CDR3 DNA reads TGTGCCAGCAGCTTTCGGCGGGGCCTAGGGAACGAGCAGTACTTC. The chain links TRBV5-6 to TRBJ2-7, with a tentative D call TRBD2 (6 bases). The germline gives CDR1 SGHDT, CDR2 YYEEEE. Trimming removed 2 bases from V and 5 bases from J, with 17 bases in between. This CDR3 is 15 amino acids long.